These T cell receptor beta chains were read from a single sample in a study of blood T cell repertoires in COVID-19. Generated by immunoSEQ multiplex PCR, the TCRdb table keeps only in-frame clones and is missing some. The sample shows about 430,000 clones, more than 70% of them seen only once. Sequencing used PBMCs or T cells enriched from blood (not recorded which). The receptors shown here come from a woman in her late teens or twenties who had been exposed to COVID-19. The CDR3 runs from the conserved cysteine through the conserved F or W. The order of the fields is CDR3 protein, CDR3 DNA, V gene, clone size, D gene, J gene. D genes are given only for firm matches. Rows may omit the clone size; those that give it use once, few, many or a size class.

cdr3_aa: CASGPGQSYNEQFF; cdr3_nt: TGCGCCAGCGGGCCGGGACAGAGCTACAATGAGCAGTTCTTC; v_call: TRBV5-1; clone_size: -; d_call: TRBD1; j_call: TRBJ2-1
cdr3_aa: CSASTDGRASYEQYF; cdr3_nt: TGCAGTGCTAGTACCGACGGGAGGGCCTCCTACGAGCAGTACTTC; v_call: TRBV20-1; clone_size: -; d_call: TRBD2; j_call: TRBJ2-7
cdr3_aa: CASSQGQLQSSYNSPLHF; cdr3_nt: TGTGCCAGCAGCCAAGGACAGCTACAAAGCTCCTATAATTCACCCCTCCACTTT; v_call: TRBV7-2; clone_size: -; d_call: -; j_call: TRBJ1-6
cdr3_aa: CASSSWTDANTGELFF; cdr3_nt: TGTGCCAGCAGTTCTTGGACAGACGCGAACACCGGGGAGCTGTTTTTT; v_call: TRBV6-5; clone_size: -; d_call: -; j_call: TRBJ2-2
cdr3_aa: CASSLAGGETEAFF; cdr3_nt: TGTGCCAGCAGCTTAGCAGGGGGGGAGACTGAAGCTTTCTTT; v_call: TRBV7-2; clone_size: once; d_call: -; j_call: TRBJ1-1
cdr3_aa: CASSPRGSANTGELFF; cdr3_nt: TGTGCCAGCAGCCCCAGGGGCAGCGCGAACACCGGGGAGCTGTTTTTT; v_call: TRBV11-3; clone_size: once; d_call: -; j_call: TRBJ2-2
cdr3_aa: CASSVESGPPNEQFF; cdr3_nt: TGTGCCAGCAGCGTAGAATCTGGCCCACCTAATGAGCAGTTCTTC; v_call: TRBV9; clone_size: -; d_call: -; j_call: TRBJ2-1
cdr3_aa: CASSLDPGPSGRQYF; cdr3_nt: TGTGCCAGCAGCCTGGACCCGGGTCCCTCGGGGAGGCAGTACTTC; v_call: TRBV14; clone_size: -; d_call: -; j_call: TRBJ2-7
cdr3_aa: CASSRLGDDNEQFF; cdr3_nt: TGTGCCAGCTCACGGCTAGGGGATGACAATGAGCAGTTCTTC; v_call: TRBV18; clone_size: -; d_call: -; j_call: TRBJ2-1
cdr3_aa: CASSERDSEETQYF; cdr3_nt: TGTGCCAGCAGTGAAAGGGACAGCGAAGAGACCCAGTACTTC; v_call: TRBV6-1; clone_size: -; d_call: TRBD1; j_call: TRBJ2-5
cdr3_aa: CASRIIQGKGYTF; cdr3_nt: TGTGCCAGCAGAATAATACAGGGGAAGGGCTACACCTTC; v_call: TRBV12-3/TRBV12-4; clone_size: few; d_call: TRBD1; j_call: TRBJ1-2
cdr3_aa: CASSLPWDRGYEQYF; cdr3_nt: TGTGCCAGCAGTCTCCCTTGGGACAGGGGATACGAGCAGTACTTC; v_call: TRBV28; clone_size: -; d_call: TRBD1; j_call: TRBJ2-7
cdr3_aa: CASSHSSRRDEQYF; cdr3_nt: TGTGCCAGTAGCCATAGTTCGCGCAGGGACGAGCAGTACTTC; v_call: TRBV19; clone_size: -; d_call: -; j_call: TRBJ2-7
cdr3_aa: CASSPGLTNTEAFF; cdr3_nt: TGTGCCAGCAGCCCCGGGTTGACGAACACTGAAGCTTTCTTT; v_call: TRBV27; clone_size: -; d_call: -; j_call: TRBJ1-1
cdr3_aa: CASSIGRQGKFYEQYF; cdr3_nt: TGTGCCAGCAGTATCGGAAGACAGGGGAAATTCTACGAGCAGTACTTC; v_call: TRBV27; clone_size: -; d_call: TRBD1; j_call: TRBJ2-7
cdr3_aa: CASGVPGLPKETQYF; cdr3_nt: TGTGCCAGCGGAGTACCGGGACTACCTAAAGAGACCCAGTACTTC; v_call: TRBV25-1; clone_size: -; d_call: TRBD2; j_call: TRBJ2-5
cdr3_aa: CASSPQGFGSNQPQHF; cdr3_nt: TGTGCCAGCTCACCACAGGGGTTTGGTAGCAATCAGCCCCAGCATTTT; v_call: TRBV18; clone_size: -; d_call: -; j_call: TRBJ1-5
cdr3_aa: CASSPSPYGYTF; cdr3_nt: TGTGCCAGCAGTCCTTCCCCCTATGGCTACACCTTC; v_call: TRBV28; clone_size: -; d_call: -; j_call: TRBJ1-2
cdr3_aa: CSVERAGKETQYF; cdr3_nt: TGCAGCGTTGAACGGGCGGGAAAAGAGACCCAGTACTTC; v_call: TRBV29-1; clone_size: -; d_call: -; j_call: TRBJ2-5
cdr3_aa: CASSNRDRGGETQYF; cdr3_nt: TGTGCCAGCAGTAACCGGGACAGGGGGGGAGAGACCCAGTACTTC; v_call: TRBV6-5; clone_size: -; d_call: TRBD1; j_call: TRBJ2-5
cdr3_aa: CASSLGGVSTDTQYF; cdr3_nt: TGTGCCAGCAGCCTGGGAGGGGTCAGCACAGATACGCAGTATTTT; v_call: TRBV4-2; clone_size: -; d_call: TRBD2; j_call: TRBJ2-3
cdr3_aa: CASSLSGLGETQYF; cdr3_nt: TGTGCCAGCAGTTTAAGCGGTTTAGGGGAGACCCAGTACTTC; v_call: TRBV28; clone_size: -; d_call: -; j_call: TRBJ2-5
cdr3_aa: CASSLYGDPSNQPQHF; cdr3_nt: TGTGCCAGCAGTTTATACGGTGATCCTAGCAATCAGCCCCAGCATTTT; v_call: TRBV28; clone_size: -; d_call: -; j_call: TRBJ1-5
cdr3_aa: CASSPRRDRGSGNTIYF; cdr3_nt: TGTGCCAGCTCACCTCGCCGGGACAGGGGTTCTGGAAACACCATATATTTT; v_call: TRBV18; clone_size: -; d_call: TRBD1; j_call: TRBJ1-3
cdr3_aa: CASSERGTQPQHF; cdr3_nt: TGTGCCAGCAGTGAAAGGGGGACTCAGCCCCAGCATTTT; v_call: TRBV6-1; clone_size: -; d_call: -; j_call: TRBJ1-5
cdr3_aa: CASSGNRGINTEAFF; cdr3_nt: TGTGCCAGCAGCGGGAACAGGGGTATAAACACTGAAGCTTTCTTT; v_call: TRBV7-8; clone_size: -; d_call: TRBD1; j_call: TRBJ1-1
cdr3_aa: CASSLPGNTEAFF; cdr3_nt: TGCGCCAGCAGCTTGCCAGGGAACACTGAAGCTTTCTTT; v_call: TRBV5-1; clone_size: once; d_call: -; j_call: TRBJ1-1
cdr3_aa: CASNGGSQGTHEAFF; cdr3_nt: TGTGCCAGCAATGGCGGGAGCCAGGGGACCCATGAAGCTTTCTTT; v_call: TRBV25-1; clone_size: -; d_call: -; j_call: TRBJ1-1
cdr3_aa: CASGLRGGSGNTIYF; cdr3_nt: TGTGCCAGCGGCCTCCGAGGGGGCTCTGGAAACACCATATATTTT; v_call: TRBV3-1/TRBV3-2; clone_size: -; d_call: -; j_call: TRBJ1-3
cdr3_aa: CASSFYLVESGEQFF; cdr3_nt: TGTGCCAGCAGCTTCTATCTAGTAGAGTCGGGTGAGCAGTTCTTC; v_call: TRBV5-6; clone_size: -; d_call: -; j_call: TRBJ2-1
cdr3_aa: CASSLSRRTEAFF; cdr3_nt: TGTGCCAGCAGTTTATCCAGGCGAACTGAAGCTTTCTTT; v_call: TRBV27; clone_size: -; d_call: -; j_call: TRBJ1-1
cdr3_aa: CASSPSPGPEQYF; cdr3_nt: TGTGCCAGCAGCCCCTCCCCAGGTCCCGAGCAGTACTTC; v_call: TRBV7-2; clone_size: -; d_call: -; j_call: TRBJ2-7
cdr3_aa: CAAGGLAGSNTDTQYF; cdr3_nt: TGTGCCGCTGGTGGACTAGCGGGTAGTAACACAGATACGCAGTATTTT; v_call: TRBV19; clone_size: -; d_call: TRBD2; j_call: TRBJ2-3
cdr3_aa: CASSGDAGTANQPQHF; cdr3_nt: TGTGCCAGCAGCGGCGACGCTGGGACAGCAAATCAGCCCCAGCATTTT; v_call: TRBV9; clone_size: -; d_call: TRBD1; j_call: TRBJ1-5
cdr3_aa: CASSLVGRGRYF; cdr3_nt: TGTGCCAGCAGCTTAGTGGGCAGGGGACGATACTTC; v_call: TRBV11-2; clone_size: once; d_call: -; j_call: TRBJ2-7
cdr3_aa: CASSQAVPKSSPRGTDTQYF; cdr3_nt: TGTGCCAGCAGCCAAGCGGTACCCAAATCATCGCCCAGGGGAACGGATACGCAGTATTTT; v_call: TRBV3-1/TRBV3-2; clone_size: -; d_call: -; j_call: TRBJ2-3
cdr3_aa: CASSHGTYNTGELFF; cdr3_nt: TGTGCCAGCAGCCATGGGACATACAACACCGGGGAGCTGTTTTTT; v_call: TRBV3-1/TRBV3-2; clone_size: -; d_call: -; j_call: TRBJ2-2
cdr3_aa: CASSRGQGINYGYTF; cdr3_nt: TGTGCCAGTAGTCGGGGACAGGGGATTAACTATGGCTACACCTTC; v_call: TRBV19; clone_size: once; d_call: TRBD1; j_call: TRBJ1-2
cdr3_aa: CASKKAGPNTGELFF; cdr3_nt: TGTGCCAGTAAGAAAGCGGGGCCGAACACCGGGGAGCTGTTTTTT; v_call: TRBV19; clone_size: -; d_call: TRBD2; j_call: TRBJ2-2
cdr3_aa: CASSSQGIANTGELFF; cdr3_nt: TGTGCCAGTAGTTCACAGGGGATCGCGAACACCGGGGAGCTGTTTTTT; v_call: TRBV19; clone_size: -; d_call: TRBD1; j_call: TRBJ2-2
cdr3_aa: CASSRASSYNEQFF; cdr3_nt: TGCGCCAGCAGTCGGGCTAGCTCTTACAATGAGCAGTTCTTC; v_call: TRBV10-1; clone_size: -; d_call: -; j_call: TRBJ2-1
cdr3_aa: CASSTPPSGSLETQYF; cdr3_nt: TGTGCCAGTAGTACTCCCCCTAGCGGGAGCCTGGAGACCCAGTACTTC; v_call: TRBV19; clone_size: -; d_call: TRBD2; j_call: TRBJ2-5
cdr3_aa: CASSLDLYQTGNTEAFF; cdr3_nt: TGTGCCAGCAGCTTAGATCTCTACCAGACAGGGAACACTGAAGCTTTCTTT; v_call: TRBV11-2; clone_size: -; d_call: -; j_call: TRBJ1-1
cdr3_aa: CASSPEVGTSYWGAFF; cdr3_nt: TGTGCCAGCAGCCCCGAGGTAGGGACTTCTTATTGGGGAGCTTTCTTT; v_call: TRBV7-2; clone_size: -; d_call: -; j_call: TRBJ1-1
cdr3_aa: CASSLYGQPNTEAFF; cdr3_nt: TGTGCCAGCAGCTTGTACGGACAACCCAACACTGAAGCTTTCTTT; v_call: TRBV11-2; clone_size: -; d_call: -; j_call: TRBJ1-1
cdr3_aa: CASSLSGTSTDTQYF; cdr3_nt: TGTGCCAGCAGCCTTTCGGGGACTAGTACTGATACGCAGTATTTT; v_call: TRBV7-2; clone_size: -; d_call: TRBD2; j_call: TRBJ2-3
cdr3_aa: CASSLTPRISSGGHREQPQHF; cdr3_nt: TGTGCCAGCAGTCTCACCCCACGTATCTCTTCAGGGGGCCATAGAGAACAGCCCCAGCATTTT; v_call: TRBV28; clone_size: -; d_call: TRBD1; j_call: TRBJ1-5
cdr3_aa: CASSQGGREQETQYF; cdr3_nt: TGTGCCAGCAGCCAAGGTGGTCGGGAGCAGGAGACCCAGTACTTC; v_call: TRBV4-2; clone_size: -; d_call: -; j_call: TRBJ2-5
cdr3_aa: CASSSQRRGQEKLFF; cdr3_nt: TGTGCCAGCAGCTCCCAACGAAGGGGGCAGGAAAAACTGTTTTTT; v_call: TRBV13; clone_size: once; d_call: TRBD1; j_call: TRBJ1-4
cdr3_aa: CASNPQGGVTDTQYF; cdr3_nt: TGCGCCAGCAACCCCCAAGGGGGGGTCACAGATACGCAGTATTTT; v_call: TRBV5-1; clone_size: few; d_call: -; j_call: TRBJ2-3
cdr3_aa: CASSPGAGGNQPQHF; cdr3_nt: TGTGCCAGCTCACCCGGGGCAGGGGGCAATCAGCCCCAGCATTTT; v_call: TRBV18; clone_size: -; d_call: -; j_call: TRBJ1-5
cdr3_aa: CASSLGRGRSNQPQHF; cdr3_nt: TGTGCCAGCAGCTTAGGCAGGGGGCGAAGCAATCAGCCCCAGCATTTT; v_call: TRBV7-9; clone_size: -; d_call: TRBD1; j_call: TRBJ1-5
cdr3_aa: CASSYSIGGATYEQYF; cdr3_nt: TGTGCCAGCAGTTACTCGATAGGCGGGGCGACCTACGAGCAGTACTTC; v_call: TRBV6-2/TRBV6-3; clone_size: -; d_call: -; j_call: TRBJ2-7
cdr3_aa: CASRKTENQPQHF; cdr3_nt: TGTGCCAGCAGAAAGACAGAGAATCAGCCCCAGCATTTT; v_call: TRBV27; clone_size: -; d_call: -; j_call: TRBJ1-5